Presented here are 9 T cell receptor beta chains from one specimen sequenced in a study of T cells in Graves' hyperthyroidism and ophthalmopathy. There were TCR beta CDR3 regions amplified from RNA transcripts. When the TCR CDR3 underwent first-round RT-PCR, the HTBI primer set was used. MiXCR was run by TCRdb on the multiplex PCR reads, yielding one entry per CDR3 protein. The sample holds 350,000 or so distinct CDR3 sequences; around a fifth are singletons and the top ten take roughly 52%. Material: blood. These receptors all come from a woman aged 50 to 60 with Graves' hyperthyroidism.

The V call is TRBV24-1, the J call TRBJ2-2, with TRBD1 identical over 7 bases. The CDR3 covers 17 residues. Looked up from germline, CDR1 is KGHDR and CDR2 is SFDVKD. Trimming took 1 base from V and 5 from J; bases not matched to a gene: 9. The CDR3 loop is CATSDFGKGARTGELFF. In nucleotides, the CDR3 is TGTGCCACCAGTGATTTCGGAAAGGGGGCGCGAACCGGGGAGCTGTTTTTT.

Many counts were recorded for this clonotype. CDR3 loop: CASSRPGQNTGELFF. For the CDR3, the DNA is TGCGCCAGCAGCCGTCCAGGCCAGAACACCGGGGAGCTGTTTTTT. The rearrangement uses TRBV4-1 and TRBJ2-2; no reliable D call. Germline lookup yields CDR1 MGHRA and CDR2 YSYEKL. CDR3 length: 15 residues. Trimming left V 4 bases short and J 1 base short, with 10 bases between.

This clonotype was seen only a few times. The chain is built from TRBV24-1 and TRBJ1-5; a weak D match, TRBD1 (5 bases). Germline lookup yields CDR1 KGHDR and CDR2 SFDVKD. Trimming removed 4 bases at V and 6 bases at J, with 24 bases between. The CDR3 sequence is 18 residues long. The CDR3 spells CATSDSGGVAKRGQPQHF. The DNA of the CDR3 is TGTGCCACCAGTGACTCGGGGGGGGTGGCGAAACGCGGTCAGCCCCAGCATTTT.

This clonotype was counted at least ten times. The chain employs TRBV2 and TRBJ1-1; 10 nucleotides line up with TRBD1. Germline V gene lookup returns CDR1 SNHLY and CDR2 FYNNEI. The CDR3 consists of 16 residues. V gave up 6 bases and J gave up 1 base; unmatched junction bases: 8. The CDR3 nucleotides read TGTGCCAGCAGACGTGGGACAGGGGCCCGGAACACTGAAGCTTTCTTT. It encodes CASRRGTGARNTEAFF.

This clonotype came up a few times. CDR3 residues: CATSDTAYGYTF. Here the CDR3 DNA reads TGTGCCACCAGTGACACGGCCTATGGCTACACCTTC. The J gene is TRBJ1-2, the V gene TRBV24-1; D call uncertain. The CDR3 has 12 residues. Germline CDR1 reads KGHDR; CDR2 reads SFDVKD. V dropped 4 bases and J dropped 4 bases, with 6 bases sitting between them.

The J gene is TRBJ2-7, the V gene TRBV20-1, with TRBD2 matching over 13 bases. CDR3 size: 15 residues. Looked up from germline, CDR1 is DFQATT and CDR2 is SNEGSKA (reference sequence). The V and J ends lost 3 bases and 1 base, in that order; junction bases with no gene match: 3. CDR3: CSASGGLAGSYEQYF. For the CDR3, the DNA is TGCAGTGCTAGCGGGGGACTAGCGGGGTCCTACGAGCAGTACTTC.

The chain combines TRBV7-2 with TRBJ2-7; possibly TRBD1 or TRBD2 for D (6 bases each). With 5 bases removed from V and 9 bases from J, the gap between germline ends came to 17 bases. CDR1 is SGHTA, CDR2 FQGNSA, per germline. The CDR3 runs to 13 residues. CDR3 in DNA: TGTGCCAGCAGCAGGGGGGTCACAACCGGGCAGTACTTC. It yields the protein CASSRGVTTGQYF. Looking up the rest from reference TRBV7-2 and TRBJ2-7 gives the full variable domain: GAGVSQSPSNKVTEKGKDVELRCDPISGHTALYWYRQSLGQGLEFLIYFQGNSAPDKSGLPSDRFSAERTGGSVSTLTIQRTQQEDSAVYLCASSRGVTTGQYFGPGTRLTVT.

This clonotype was detected ten times or more. V gene TRBV11-2 combines with J gene TRBJ2-3, with TRBD2 matching over 8 bases. V trimming: 6 bases; J trimming: 6 bases; junction bases outside the gene matches: 14. The CDR3 sequence is 16 residues long. CDR1 SGHAT and CDR2 FQNNGV come from the germline V gene. The CDR3 nucleotides read TGTGCCAGCAGAACCCAGACGACTAGCGCTAGTGATACGCAGTATTTT. Its translation: CASRTQTTSASDTQYF.

This clonotype was found many times. The rearrangement uses TRBV7-8 and TRBJ2-7; D not certain. Trimming cost V 5 bases and J 2 bases, with 7 bases left between them. CDR3 length: 12 amino acids. Germline CDR1 and CDR2: SGHVS and FQNEAQ. CDR3 amino acids: CASSRNTYEQYF. The CDR3 bases are TGTGCCAGCAGCCGAAACACCTACGAGCAGTACTTC.